This T cell receptor (beta chain) was captured by sequencing in a study of T cells in Graves' hyperthyroidism and ophthalmopathy. Trimming took 3 bases from V and 0 from J, leaving 9 bases between them. The CDR3 loop spans 14 amino acids. Germline V gene data show CDR1 as LGHNA and CDR2 as YSLEER. Amplification yielded TCR beta CDR3 regions, with RNA transcripts as the source. First-round RT-PCR targeting the TCR CDR3 was performed with the HTBI primer set. TCRdb passed the multiplex PCR reads through MiXCR, listing each CDR3 protein once. Of under 650,000 distinct CDR3 sequences in the sample, roughly 16% were seen once.

The chain joins TRBV4-3 to TRBJ2-7, with a weak D call TRBD1 (6 bases). Sequenced input: blood. The source is a woman aged 25 to 39 with Graves' hyperthyroidism. CDR3 DNA: TGCGCCAGCAGCCAGTCCAGGGGCTCCTACGAGCAGTACTTC. Protein sequence: CASSQSRGSYEQYF.